The entry below describes one T cell receptor beta chain. Its target is unknown. Here immunoSEQ multiplex PCR was the method, and the copy in TCRdb shows in-frame clones only, minus some. In the table there are 90,000 to 100,000 clones, around 89% of which are singletons. The data were obtained in a study of T cell responses to AZD1222 COVID-19 vaccine. Trimming shortened V by 0 bases and J by 2 bases, and 10 bases separated the two germline ends. The CDR3 sequence is 16 residues long. The germline gives CDR1 SEHNR, CDR2 FQNEAQ (reference sequence). Study conclusions and caveats: Spike-specific TCRs gained breadth and depth after people received two AZD1222 doses. Clonal diversity was possibly underestimated, and white British individuals and females predominated among donors. Close to half of spike-specific TCRs reportedly recognize unmutated variant regions. No repertoire was sampled before or during the peak T cell response, only after it.

This rearrangement joins TRBV7-9 to TRBJ2-2; maybe TRBD2 (5 bases). Specimen: peripheral blood, collected on day 0 of AZD1222 vaccination. This TCR came from an adult in good health. CDR3 bases: TGTGCCAGCAGCTTAGCGGCGGGCCTAAACACCGGGGAGCTGTTTTTT. This gives the protein CASSLAAGLNTGELFF.